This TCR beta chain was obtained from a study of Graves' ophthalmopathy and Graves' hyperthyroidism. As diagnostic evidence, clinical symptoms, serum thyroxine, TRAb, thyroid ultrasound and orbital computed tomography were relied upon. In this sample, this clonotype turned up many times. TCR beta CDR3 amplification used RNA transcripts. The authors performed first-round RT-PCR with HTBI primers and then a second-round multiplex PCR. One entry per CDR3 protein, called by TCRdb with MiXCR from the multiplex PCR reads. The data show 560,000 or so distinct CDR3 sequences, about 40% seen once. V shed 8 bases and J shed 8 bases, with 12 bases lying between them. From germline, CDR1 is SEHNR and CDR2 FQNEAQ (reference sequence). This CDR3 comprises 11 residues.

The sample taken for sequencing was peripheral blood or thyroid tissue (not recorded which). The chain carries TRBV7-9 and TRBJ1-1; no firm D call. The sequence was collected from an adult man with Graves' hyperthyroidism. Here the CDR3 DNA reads TGTGCCAGCTCACGTACCTTCGAAGCTTTCTTT. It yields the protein CASSRTFEAFF.